The 14 T cell receptor beta chains below all came from one sample that was sequenced in a study of shared clonotypes between healthy human individuals. Using immunoSEQ multiplex PCR, the repertoire was profiled, and TCRdb retains in-frame clones only, with some absent. The profile shows millions of clones, more than 85% of them singletons. The sequencing input was naive CD4+ T cells from PBMCs. Subset: CD45RA+ positively selected. The receptors derive from a man aged 18 to 30 in good health. Some clones in this sample may be carry-over from other donors' samples.

This chain uses TRBV4-1 with TRBJ2-7; the D is unclear. This CDR3 region has 15 residues. Germline-derived CDR1 and CDR2 are MGHRA and YSYEKL. Trimming pared 3 bases from V and 6 bases from J, leaving 18 bases between. The CDR3, as DNA: TGCGCCAGCAGCCAGTTAACTTCCACGGTCAGCGAGCAGTACTTC. Amino acids: CASSQLTSTVSEQYF.

This clone appeared a few times. The chain links TRBV6-1 to TRBJ1-2, with a weak D call TRBD1 (6 bases). This CDR3 comprises 15 residues. The germline V and J ends were trimmed by 6 bases and 1 base, with 15 bases remaining between them. CDR1 is MNHNS and CDR2 is SASEGT in the germline V gene. As DNA, the CDR3 is TGTGCCAGCAGAAACTATCGGGACATTAACTATGGCTACACCTTC. This translates into CASRNYRDINYGYTF.

This chain joins TRBV29-1 and TRBJ1-1; D gene unclear. V was cut by 8 bases and J by 1 base, with 11 bases left in between. The CDR3 sequence is 12 residues long. CDR1 is SQVTM, CDR2 ANQGSEA, per germline. The CDR3 sequence is CSTTLWNTEAFF. CDR3 nucleotide sequence: TGCAGCACTACACTCTGGAACACTGAAGCTTTCTTT.

The chain has TRBV2 and TRBJ1-2; D remains unclear. Germline assignment: CDR1 SNHLY and CDR2 FYNNEI. V shed 5 bases and J shed 4 bases, with 8 bases lying between them. This CDR3 has 12 residues. Here the CDR3 reads CASSSDAYGYTF. The CDR3 nucleotides read TGTGCCAGCAGTTCGGACGCCTATGGCTACACCTTC.

The V gene is TRBV10-3, the J gene TRBJ2-1, with 9 nucleotides matching TRBD2. Germline V gives CDR1 ENHRY, CDR2 SYGVKD. This CDR3 region has 18 residues. J gave up 2 bases and V 5 bases, and 13 bases lay outside the gene matches. DNA of the CDR3: TGTGCCATCAGTTCCCTTGTGGGACTAGCTGTACCCTACAATGAGCAGTTCTTC. It codes for CAISSLVGLAVPYNEQFF.

The chain carries TRBV14 and TRBJ2-3; TRBD1 is a possible D gene (5 bases). Germline CDR1 reads SGHDN; CDR2 reads FVKESK. The CDR3 extends over 15 amino acids. Trimming shortened V by 5 bases and J by 0 bases, and 12 bases separated the two germline ends. CDR3 coding DNA: TGTGCCAGCAGCAGGGCCAGGGTGAGCACAGATACGCAGTATTTT. Protein product: CASSRARVSTDTQYF.

V and J are TRBV25-1 and TRBJ2-7; a weak D match, TRBD2 (5 bases). The V end lost 8 bases, the J end lost 5 bases, and 10 bases lay between the germline ends. Germline V gene data show CDR1 as MGHDK and CDR2 as SYGVNS. The CDR3 is 11 residues long. CDR3 sequence: CASGRGNEQYF. The CDR3 DNA follows: TGTGCCAGCGGGAGAGGAAACGAGCAGTACTTC.

The J gene is TRBJ2-2, the V gene TRBV28; D uncertain. Per germline, CDR1 MDHEN and CDR2 SYDVKM. The V gene lost 3 bases and the J gene lost 1 base, with 3 bases spanning the gap. The CDR3 totals 13 residues. The CDR3 nucleotides are TGTGCCAGCAGTTTCCAGAACACCGGGGAGCTGTTTTTT. It encodes CASSFQNTGELFF.

This chain connects TRBV6-6 to TRBJ1-1, with D hard to call. CDR1 and CDR2 from the germline V gene are MNHNY and SVGAGI (reference sequence). The germline V and J ends were trimmed by 6 bases and 0 bases, with 8 bases remaining between them. The CDR3 is 13 amino acids. CDR3 bases: TGTGCCAGCAGGGTCACAGTGAACACTGAAGCTTTCTTT. This codes for CASRVTVNTEAFF.

The gene calls are TRBV27 and TRBJ1-5; 9 bases are shared with TRBD1. V lost 4 bases, J lost 0 bases, and 1 base stayed unmatched. The CDR3 sequence is 15 residues long. Per germline, CDR1 MNHEY and CDR2 SMNVEV (reference sequence). The CDR3 protein is CASSWTGDSNQPQHF. The CDR3, as DNA: TGTGCCAGCAGTTGGACAGGGGATAGCAATCAGCCCCAGCATTTT.

The chain combines TRBV19 with TRBJ1-5; TRBD1 agrees at 7 bases. Germline CDR1 is LNHDA and CDR2 is SQIVND (reference sequence). The CDR3 spans 16 residues. With 5 bases clipped from V and 3 bases from J, the junction kept 10 bases outside the gene matches. CDR3: CASSPGAGGYNQPQHF. The CDR3 bases are TGTGCCAGTAGTCCGGGGGCAGGGGGTTACAATCAGCCCCAGCATTTT. The variable domain in full, with the rest retrieved from reference TRBV19 and TRBJ1-5, is DGGITQSPKYLFRKEGQNVTLSCEQNLNHDAMYWYRQDPGQGLRLIYYSQIVNDFQKGDIAEGYSVSREKKESFPLTVTSAQKNPTAFYLCASSPGAGGYNQPQHFGDGTRLSIL.

This sequence joins TRBV6-6 and TRBJ2-5; D uncertain. The J call could be wrong; TRBJ2-7 is a better fit for the DNA end. The CDR3 is 15 amino acids. The germline gives CDR1 MNHNY, CDR2 SVGAGI (reference sequence). As DNA, the CDR3 is TGTGCCAGCAGCGTCCGGGCCAGCAGGACCTACGAGCAGTACTTC. Translation: CASSVRASRTYEQYF.

This chain links TRBV5-1 with TRBJ2-1; 13 bases are shared with TRBD2. The CDR3 is 15 amino acids. The trim removed 4 bases at V and 11 bases at J, leaving 9 bases unmatched. Germline CDR1 is SGHRS and CDR2 is YFSETQ. The CDR3 DNA reads as TGCGCCAGCAGCGCCGGACTAGCGGGAGACCATAAGCAGTTCTTC. Translated, it gives CASSAGLAGDHKQFF.

The rearrangement joins TRBV4-3 to TRBJ2-2; TRBD1 aligns across 8 bases. The CDR3 is 15 residues long. Germline trimming cut 6 bases from V and 4 bases from J; bases unmatched to any gene: 7. CDR1 and CDR2 (germline): LGHNA, YSLEER. CDR3 sequence: CASSKEDRVTGELFF. The CDR3, as DNA: TGCGCCAGCAGTAAGGAGGACAGGGTCACCGGGGAGCTGTTTTTT.